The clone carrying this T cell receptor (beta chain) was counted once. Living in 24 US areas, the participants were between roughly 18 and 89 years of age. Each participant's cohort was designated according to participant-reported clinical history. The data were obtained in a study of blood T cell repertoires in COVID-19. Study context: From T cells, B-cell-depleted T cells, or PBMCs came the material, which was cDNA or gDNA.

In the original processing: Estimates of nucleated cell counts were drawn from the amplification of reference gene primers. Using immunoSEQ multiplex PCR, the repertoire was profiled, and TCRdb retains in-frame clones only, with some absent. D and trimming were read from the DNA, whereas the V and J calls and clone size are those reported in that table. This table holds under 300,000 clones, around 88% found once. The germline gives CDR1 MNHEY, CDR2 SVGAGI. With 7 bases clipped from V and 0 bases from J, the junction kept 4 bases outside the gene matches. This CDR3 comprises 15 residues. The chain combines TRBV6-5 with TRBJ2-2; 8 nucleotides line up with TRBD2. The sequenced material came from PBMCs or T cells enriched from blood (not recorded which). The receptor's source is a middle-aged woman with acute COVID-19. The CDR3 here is CASTASGPNTGELFF. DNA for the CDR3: TGTGCCAGCACCGCTAGCGGGCCGAACACCGGGGAGCTGTTTTTT.